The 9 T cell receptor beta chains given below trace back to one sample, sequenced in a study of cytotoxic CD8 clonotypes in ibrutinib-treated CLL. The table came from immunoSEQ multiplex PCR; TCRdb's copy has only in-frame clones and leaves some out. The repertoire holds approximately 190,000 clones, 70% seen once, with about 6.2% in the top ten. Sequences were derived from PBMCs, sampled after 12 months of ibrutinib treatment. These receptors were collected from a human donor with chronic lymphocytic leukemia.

CDR3 DNA sequence: TGTGCCAGCAGCTTGGGCCTCAGAAACACCATATATTTT. Translating gives CASSLGLRNTIYF. V is TRBV5-6 and J is TRBJ1-3; no clear D. Germline V gene data show CDR1 as SGHDT and CDR2 as YYEEEE. The length of the CDR3 is 13 residues. The V and J ends lost 0 bases and 5 bases respectively, with 6 bases between them. Variable domain in full (rest from reference TRBV5-6 and TRBJ1-3): DAGVTQSPTHLIKTRGQQVTLRCSPKSGHDTVSWYQQALGQGPQFIFQYYEEEERQRGNFPDRFSGHQFPNYSSELNVNALLLGDSALYLCASSLGLRNTIYFGEGSWLTVV.

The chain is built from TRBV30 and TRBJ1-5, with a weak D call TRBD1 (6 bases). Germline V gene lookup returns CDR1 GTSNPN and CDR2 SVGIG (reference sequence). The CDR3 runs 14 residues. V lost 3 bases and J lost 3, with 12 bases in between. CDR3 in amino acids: CAWSRDIYNQPQHF. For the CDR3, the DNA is TGTGCCTGGAGCCGGGACATATACAATCAGCCCCAGCATTTT.

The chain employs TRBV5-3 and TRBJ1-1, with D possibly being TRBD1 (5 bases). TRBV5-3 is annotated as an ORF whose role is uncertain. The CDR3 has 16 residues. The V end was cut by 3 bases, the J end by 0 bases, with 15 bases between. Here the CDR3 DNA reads TGTGCCAGAAGCTCTAATAGGGGCCGGGTGAACACTGAAGCTTTCTTT. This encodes CARSSNRGRVNTEAFF.

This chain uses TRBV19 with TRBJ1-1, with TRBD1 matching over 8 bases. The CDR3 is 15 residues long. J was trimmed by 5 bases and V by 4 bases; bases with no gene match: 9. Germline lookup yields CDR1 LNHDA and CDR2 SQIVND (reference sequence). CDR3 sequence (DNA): TGTGCCAGTAGTACCTCCCAGGGGGCGCAGACTGAAGCTTTCTTT. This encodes CASSTSQGAQTEAFF.

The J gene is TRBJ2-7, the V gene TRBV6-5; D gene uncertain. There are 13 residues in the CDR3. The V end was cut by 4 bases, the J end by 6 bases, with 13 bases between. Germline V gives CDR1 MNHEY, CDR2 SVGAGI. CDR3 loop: CASSSTQSREQYF. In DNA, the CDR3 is TGTGCCAGCAGTTCTACCCAGAGCCGCGAGCAGTACTTC.

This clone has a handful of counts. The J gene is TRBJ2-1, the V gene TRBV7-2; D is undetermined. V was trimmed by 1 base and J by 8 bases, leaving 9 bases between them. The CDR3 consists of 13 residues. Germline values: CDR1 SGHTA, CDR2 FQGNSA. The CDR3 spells CASSLGAMHEQFF. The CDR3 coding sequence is TGTGCCAGCAGCTTAGGGGCAATGCATGAGCAGTTCTTC.

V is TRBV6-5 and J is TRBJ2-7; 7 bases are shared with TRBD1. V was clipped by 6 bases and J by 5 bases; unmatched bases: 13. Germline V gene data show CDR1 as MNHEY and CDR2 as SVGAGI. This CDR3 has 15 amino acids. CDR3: CASRPNRGVIDEQYF. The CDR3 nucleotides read TGTGCCAGCAGGCCGAACAGGGGAGTGATAGACGAGCAGTACTTC.

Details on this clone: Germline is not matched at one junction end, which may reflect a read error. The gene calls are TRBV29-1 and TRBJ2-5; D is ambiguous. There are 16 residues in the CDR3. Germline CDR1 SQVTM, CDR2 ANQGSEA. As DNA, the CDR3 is TGCAGCGTTAAAGACCCGGGCCCACGAAGCCAAGAGACCCAGTACTTC. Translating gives CSVKDPGPRSQETQYF.

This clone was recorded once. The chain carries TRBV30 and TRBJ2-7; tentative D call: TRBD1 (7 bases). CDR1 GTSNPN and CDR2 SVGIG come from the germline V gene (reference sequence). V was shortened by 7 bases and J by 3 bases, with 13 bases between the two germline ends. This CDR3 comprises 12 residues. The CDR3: CASQGGNYEQYF. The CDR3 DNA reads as TGTGCCTCCCAGGGGGGAAACTACGAGCAGTACTTC.